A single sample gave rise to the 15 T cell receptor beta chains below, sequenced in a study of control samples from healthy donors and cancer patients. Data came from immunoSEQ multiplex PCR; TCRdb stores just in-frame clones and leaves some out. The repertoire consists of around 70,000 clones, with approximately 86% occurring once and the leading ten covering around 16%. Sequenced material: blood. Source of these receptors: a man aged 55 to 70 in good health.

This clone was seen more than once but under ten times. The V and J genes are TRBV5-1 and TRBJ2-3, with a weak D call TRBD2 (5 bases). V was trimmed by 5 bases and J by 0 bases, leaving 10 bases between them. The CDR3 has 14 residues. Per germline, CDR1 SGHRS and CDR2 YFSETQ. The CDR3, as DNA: TGCGCCAGCAGTCGGGAAGGGAGCACAGATACGCAGTATTTT. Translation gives CASSREGSTDTQYF.

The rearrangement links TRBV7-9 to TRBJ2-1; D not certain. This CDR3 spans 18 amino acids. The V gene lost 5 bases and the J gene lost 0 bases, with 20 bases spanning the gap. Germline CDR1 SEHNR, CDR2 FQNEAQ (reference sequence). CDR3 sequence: CASSLPTIEVSSYNEQFF. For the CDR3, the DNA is TGTGCCAGCAGCCTGCCGACCATCGAGGTAAGCTCCTACAATGAGCAGTTCTTC.

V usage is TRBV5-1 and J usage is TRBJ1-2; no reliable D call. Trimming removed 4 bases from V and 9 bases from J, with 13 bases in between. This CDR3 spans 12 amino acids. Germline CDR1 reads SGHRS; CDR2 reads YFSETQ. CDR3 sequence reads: CASSPAGNSYTF. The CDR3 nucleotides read TGCGCCAGCAGCCCAGCCGGTAATAGCTACACCTTC.

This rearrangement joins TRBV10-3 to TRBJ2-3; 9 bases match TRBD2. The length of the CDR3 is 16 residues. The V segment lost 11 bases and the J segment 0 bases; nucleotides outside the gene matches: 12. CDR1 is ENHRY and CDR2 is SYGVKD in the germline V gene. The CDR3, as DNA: TGTGCCCACGCCGGCGGGAGGGCTACTAGCACAGATACGCAGTATTTT. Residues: CAHAGGRATSTDTQYF.

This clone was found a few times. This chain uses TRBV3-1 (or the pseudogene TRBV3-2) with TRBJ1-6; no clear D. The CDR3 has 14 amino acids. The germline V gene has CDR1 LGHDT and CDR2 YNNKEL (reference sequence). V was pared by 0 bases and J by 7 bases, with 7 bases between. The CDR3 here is CASSQDGGNSPLHF. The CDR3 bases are TGTGCCAGCAGCCAAGATGGAGGGAATTCACCCCTCCACTTT.

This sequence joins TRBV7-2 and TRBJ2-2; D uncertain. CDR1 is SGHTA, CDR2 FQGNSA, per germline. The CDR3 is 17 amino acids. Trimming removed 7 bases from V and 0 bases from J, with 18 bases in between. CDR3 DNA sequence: TGTGCCAGCAAGTCCTCGTTCGCGAGCGCGAACACCGGGGAGCTGTTTTTT. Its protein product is CASKSSFASANTGELFF.

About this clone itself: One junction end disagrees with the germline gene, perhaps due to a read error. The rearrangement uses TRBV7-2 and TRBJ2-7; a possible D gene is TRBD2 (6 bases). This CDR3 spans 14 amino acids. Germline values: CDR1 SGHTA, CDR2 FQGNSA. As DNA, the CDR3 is TGTGCCAGCAGCTTAATGGGAGGTCCCGCTCTTCCTTTCTTC. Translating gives CASSLMGGPALPFF.

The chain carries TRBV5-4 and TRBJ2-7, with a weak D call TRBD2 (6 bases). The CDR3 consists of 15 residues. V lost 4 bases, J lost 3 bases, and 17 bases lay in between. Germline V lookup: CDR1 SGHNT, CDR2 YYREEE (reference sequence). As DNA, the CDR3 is TGTGCCAGCAGCAGGGACTCCACCCCAGACTACGAGCAGTACTTC. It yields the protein CASSRDSTPDYEQYF.

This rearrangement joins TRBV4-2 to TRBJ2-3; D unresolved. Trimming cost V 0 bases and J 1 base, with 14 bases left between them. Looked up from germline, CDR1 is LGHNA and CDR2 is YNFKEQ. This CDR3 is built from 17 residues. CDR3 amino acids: CASSQDWGEIRTDTQYF. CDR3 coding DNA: TGTGCCAGCAGCCAAGATTGGGGTGAGATCCGCACAGATACGCAGTATTTT.

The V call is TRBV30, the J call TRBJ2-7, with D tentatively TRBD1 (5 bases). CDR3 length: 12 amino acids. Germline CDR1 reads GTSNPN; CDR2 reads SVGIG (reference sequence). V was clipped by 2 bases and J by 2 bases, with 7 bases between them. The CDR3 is CAWSRGAYEQYF. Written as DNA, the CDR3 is TGTGCCTGGAGTAGGGGCGCCTACGAGCAGTACTTC.

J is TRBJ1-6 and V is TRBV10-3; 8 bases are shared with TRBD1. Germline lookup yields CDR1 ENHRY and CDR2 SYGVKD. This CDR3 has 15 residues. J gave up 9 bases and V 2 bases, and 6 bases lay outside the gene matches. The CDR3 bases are TGTGCCATCAGTGAGCACGGACAGGGATCTTCACCCCTCCACTTT. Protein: CAISEHGQGSSPLHF.

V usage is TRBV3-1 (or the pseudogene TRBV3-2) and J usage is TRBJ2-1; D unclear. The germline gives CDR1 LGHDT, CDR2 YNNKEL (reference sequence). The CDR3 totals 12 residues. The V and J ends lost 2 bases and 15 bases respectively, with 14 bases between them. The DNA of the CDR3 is TGTGCCAGCAGCCAACTAGTAGGGTCTCTGTTCTTC. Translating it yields CASSQLVGSLFF.

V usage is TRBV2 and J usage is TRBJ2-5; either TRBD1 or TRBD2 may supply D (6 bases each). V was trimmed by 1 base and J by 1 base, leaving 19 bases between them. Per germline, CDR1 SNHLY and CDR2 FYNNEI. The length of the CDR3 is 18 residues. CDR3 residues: CASSEEGRGRGGQETQYF. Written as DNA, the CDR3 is TGTGCCAGCAGTGAAGAGGGTCGGGGGCGAGGGGGCCAAGAGACCCAGTACTTC. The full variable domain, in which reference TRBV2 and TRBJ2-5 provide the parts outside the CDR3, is EPEVTQTPSHQVTQMGQEVILRCVPISNHLYFYWYRQILGQKVEFLVSFYNNEISEKSEIFDDQFSVERPDGSNFTLKIRSTKLEDSAMYFCASSEEGRGRGGQETQYFGPGTRLLVL.

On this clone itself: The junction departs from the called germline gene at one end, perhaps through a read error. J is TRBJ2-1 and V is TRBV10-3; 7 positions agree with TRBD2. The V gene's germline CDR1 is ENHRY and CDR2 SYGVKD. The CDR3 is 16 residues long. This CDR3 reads CASSDPTTSPYNEQFF. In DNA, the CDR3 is TGTGCCAGCAGTGACCCAACGACTAGCCCCTACAATGAGCAGTTCTTC.

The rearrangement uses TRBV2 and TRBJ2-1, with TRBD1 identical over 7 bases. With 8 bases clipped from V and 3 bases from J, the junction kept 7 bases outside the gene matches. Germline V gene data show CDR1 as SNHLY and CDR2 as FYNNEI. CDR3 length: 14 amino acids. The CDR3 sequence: CASGRDRHYNEQFF. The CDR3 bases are TGTGCCAGCGGCCGGGACAGACACTACAATGAGCAGTTCTTC.